This T cell receptor (beta chain) was captured in a study of T cell repertoires in cytomegalovirus infection. On this clonotype: Its antigen is still unknown.

There are 18 residues in the CDR3. Germline CDR1 and CDR2: SGHVS and FNYEAQ. The V and J ends lost 5 bases and 0 bases, in that order; junction bases with no gene match: 10. Study findings and constraints: Using cumulative public TCR beta family frequency, the authors identified those who carried CMV together with the relevant HLA.

TCRdb reprocessed the reads via MiXCR and lists one record per CDR3 protein. The sample lists fewer than 650,000 distinct CDR3 sequences; approximately 40% were seen once. The TCR was taken from a human donor in good health (CMV status not recorded). Some clones in this sample may be carry-over from other donors' samples. This specimen consisted of cultured PBMCs, obtained from culture after CMV antigen stimulation. The chain links TRBV7-6 to TRBJ2-3, with 11 nucleotides matching TRBD2. The CDR3, as DNA: TGTGCCAGCAGCCCCGGGACTAGCGGAGCCTCTAGCACAGATACGCAGTATTTT. Protein product: CASSPGTSGASSTDTQYF.